One and the same sample provided the 18 T cell receptor beta chains below, sequenced in a study of cytomegalovirus exposure and HLA in healthy donors. With 60 Vbeta and 13 Jbeta primers, the PCR was carried out. The repertoire was sequenced with immunoSEQ multiplex PCR; TCRdb's copy has only in-frame clones and lacks some. The repertoire has around 170,000 clones, about 81% of them found once; the top ten carry about 1.5%. The sequenced sample was PBMCs. Every receptor here comes from a man aged 40-49 years in good health and CMV-seronegative.

The chain carries TRBV27 and TRBJ1-3, with TRBD1 identical over 7 bases. V gave up 5 bases and J gave up 3 bases; unmatched junction bases: 1. The CDR3 spans 13 residues. Germline lookup yields CDR1 MNHEY and CDR2 SMNVEV (reference sequence). The CDR3: CASSPGGGNTIYF. CDR3 DNA sequence: TGTGCCAGCAGTCCAGGGGGTGGAAACACCATATATTTT.

This clone was seen a few times. The chain has TRBV10-3 and TRBJ2-5; 9 bases fit TRBD2. CDR1 is ENHRY, CDR2 SYGVKD, per germline. The CDR3 covers 17 residues. V trimming: 2 bases; J trimming: 1 base; junction bases outside the gene matches: 8. The CDR3 coding sequence is TGTGCCATCAGTGAGCACCAAGCGGGGGGCAGCCAAGAGACCCAGTACTTC. Translation gives CAISEHQAGGSQETQYF.

The chain combines TRBV5-6 with TRBJ2-7, with D perhaps matching TRBD2 (6 bases). V lost 3 bases and J 3 bases, leaving 22 bases between the germline ends. CDR1 SGHDT and CDR2 YYEEEE come from the germline V gene. CDR3 length: 17 amino acids. The CDR3 DNA is TGTGCCAGCAGCTCGGGGAGCCCGGGACGGACTATCTACGAGCAGTACTTC. Its translation is CASSSGSPGRTIYEQYF.

The gene calls are TRBV7-9 and TRBJ1-2, with D hard to call. The CDR3 spans 11 residues. CDR1 SEHNR and CDR2 FQNEAQ come from the germline V gene (reference sequence). Trimming removed 7 bases at V and 10 bases at J, with 13 bases between. CDR3 in DNA: TGTGCCAGCACCCAGAGGATTGCCTACACCTTC. Translation: CASTQRIAYTF.

V and J are TRBV25-1 and TRBJ2-1, with TRBD1 matching over 8 bases. Germline V gene sequence: CDR1 MGHDK, CDR2 SYGVNS. The J segment lost 13 bases and the V segment lost 3 bases, leaving 5 bases of the junction unmatched. CDR3 length: 12 amino acids. DNA for the CDR3: TGTGCCAGCAGTGACCCCGGGACAGGTCAGTTCTTC. Its protein is CASSDPGTGQFF.

Comment on this clone: The sample holds other DNA sequences that translate to the same CDR3. This rearrangement joins TRBV18 to TRBJ2-1; 12 bases are shared with TRBD2. This CDR3 region has 15 residues. Per the germline V gene, CDR1 is KGHSH and CDR2 is LQKENI. V lost 2 bases to trimming and J lost 4 bases; unmatched junction nucleotides: 0. As DNA, the CDR3 is TGTGCCAGCTCACCAGGACTAGCGGGGTACAATGAGCAGTTCTTC. Translation gives CASSPGLAGYNEQFF.

This sequence joins TRBV7-2 and TRBJ1-5; 7 nucleotides line up with TRBD1. V lost 5 bases to trimming and J lost 6 bases; unmatched junction nucleotides: 7. The CDR3 length is 14 residues. In germline, CDR1 is SGHTA, CDR2 FQGNSA. The CDR3 DNA reads as TGTGCCAGCAGCGACAGGGTTGGGGGTCAGCCCCAGCATTTT. Amino acids: CASSDRVGGQPQHF.

The gene calls are TRBV15 and TRBJ1-5; TRBD1 might be the D (6 bases). Looked up from germline, CDR1 is LNHNV and CDR2 is YYDKDF (reference sequence). The CDR3 spans 14 residues. V lost 4 bases and J 7 bases, leaving 14 bases between the germline ends. CDR3 region: CATSTRKGVQPQHF. CDR3 nucleotide sequence: TGTGCCACCAGCACGCGAAAGGGGGTCCAGCCCCAGCATTTT.

This clone was seen only a few times. This chain uses TRBV6-5 with TRBJ2-1; D is perhaps TRBD2 (6 bases). Germline V gene lookup returns CDR1 MNHEY and CDR2 SVGAGI. V was trimmed by 4 bases and J by 6 bases, leaving 13 bases between them. This CDR3 has 14 amino acids. The CDR3: CASSSPTRGNEQFF. The CDR3 nucleotides are TGTGCCAGCAGTTCGCCGACTAGAGGCAATGAGCAGTTCTTC.

This sequence joins TRBV6-1 and TRBJ1-1; possibly TRBD1 for D (6 bases). There are 14 residues in the CDR3. The germline V gene has CDR1 MNHNS and CDR2 SASEGT. V shed 4 bases and J shed 5 bases, with 14 bases lying between them. CDR3 nucleotide sequence: TGTGCCAGCAGTGGGCAACAGGGAGCAACTGAAGCTTTCTTT. Translation gives CASSGQQGATEAFF.

The genes are TRBV6-1 and TRBJ2-7; a weak D match, TRBD1 (7 bases). The germline V gene has CDR1 MNHNS and CDR2 SASEGT. The CDR3 is 14 amino acids. V was trimmed by 6 bases and J by 2 bases, leaving 14 bases between them. CDR3 protein: CASSLTGTPYEQYF. CDR3 bases: TGTGCCAGCAGCCTGACAGGGACTCCCTACGAGCAGTACTTC.

V and J are TRBV15 and TRBJ1-1, with a possible D match to TRBD1 (6 bases). The ends were cut back, 2 bases at V and 0 bases at J, with 10 bases in the middle. This CDR3 has 15 amino acids. CDR1 LNHNV and CDR2 YYDKDF come from the germline V gene (reference sequence). The DNA for the CDR3 is TGTGCCACCAGCAGACAGGACAGAATGAACACTGAAGCTTTCTTT. This encodes CATSRQDRMNTEAFF.

This chain connects TRBV4-1 to TRBJ1-2, with D possibly matching TRBD1 (5 bases). The CDR3 loop spans 17 amino acids. Germline-derived CDR1 and CDR2 are MGHRA and YSYEKL. Trimming cost V 0 bases and J 5 bases, with 19 bases left between them. The CDR3 nucleotides read TGCGCCAGCAGCCAAGAGGTCTGGCAGGGCAGTAGTTATGGCTACACCTTC. Protein product: CASSQEVWQGSSYGYTF.

V is TRBV7-8 and J is TRBJ2-6; 10 bases align to TRBD1. The CDR3 has 19 residues. Unmatched junction bases numbered 13, after V lost 5 bases and J lost 3 bases. CDR1 and CDR2 (germline): SGHVS, FQNEAQ. CDR3 residues: CASSPRRDRGGLGANVLTF. The DNA for the CDR3 is TGTGCCAGCAGCCCACGTCGGGACAGGGGAGGCCTTGGGGCCAACGTCCTGACTTTC.

The chain joins TRBV7-8 to TRBJ2-7; 13 nucleotides agree with TRBD2. The trim removed 2 bases at V and 2 bases at J, leaving 9 bases unmatched. From germline, CDR1 is SGHVS and CDR2 FQNEAQ. This CDR3 spans 18 amino acids. CDR3 residues: CASSLPRTSGRGPYEQYF. The CDR3 DNA reads TGTGCCAGCAGCTTACCTCGGACTAGCGGGAGAGGGCCCTACGAGCAGTACTTC.

CDR3 DNA: TGTGCCAGCAGTGGGGATAATCCGGGACTAGCGGGGGGGCGAGAGACCCAGTACTTC. It encodes CASSGDNPGLAGGRETQYF. The gene calls are TRBV28 and TRBJ2-5, with 16 bases identical to TRBD2. Trimming cost V 5 bases and J 4 bases; bases outside gene matches: 13. This CDR3 has 19 residues. The germline V gene has CDR1 MDHEN and CDR2 SYDVKM.

V is TRBV7-9 and J is TRBJ2-1, with D perhaps TRBD1 (5 bases). CDR1 and CDR2 from the germline V gene are SEHNR and FQNEAQ (reference sequence). The V and J ends lost 6 bases and 1 base respectively, with 10 bases between them. CDR3 length: 14 amino acids. The CDR3 region has the DNA TGTGCCAGCAGGCATAGGGGATCCTACAATGAGCAGTTCTTC. Residues: CASRHRGSYNEQFF.

The CDR3 loop is CASSVVWRGSYNEQFF. CDR3 DNA: TGTGCCAGCAGCGTAGTCTGGCGGGGATCCTACAATGAGCAGTTCTTC. The rearrangement links TRBV9 to TRBJ2-1; maybe TRBD2 (6 bases). The CDR3 contains 16 residues. Trimming took 0 bases from V and 1 from J, leaving 11 bases between them. Germline CDR1 and CDR2: SGDLS and YYNGEE.